Here is one T cell receptor beta chain with its context. The clone's antigen remains unknown. No clone much larger than this one lies a single base away; base qualities are absent. This sample is part of a study of T cell responses to AZD1222 COVID-19 vaccine (dated by TCRdb to the early 2020s). Describing the broader study: AZD1222 recipients whose second dose came at about 4 weeks and those whose second dose came at about 12 weeks were combined into one group, since spike-specific TCR depth and breadth did not differ between the two schedules. TCR sequencing covered more than 230 trial participants: 200 to 210 given two doses of AZD1222 and around 26 given two doses of MenACWY control vaccine. Trial participants were enrolled by age into subgroups of 18-55, 56-69 and 70-plus years, and around 140, 26 and 57 TCR-sequenced participants, respectively, were included in these subgroups. On the study overall, not on this receptor specifically: Because no day 14 peak-response samples were available, the repertoires could be characterized only after the peak T cell response. Spike-specific TCR breadth and depth rose significantly after two AZD1222 doses compared with day 0 and with MenACWY recipients. Reportedly, close to half of the unique spike-specific TCRs recognized epitopes lying outside the regions that are mutated in the B.1.351 and B.1.1.7 variants. Conclusions about previously exposed vaccinees were limited because only a handful of AZD1222 recipients were SARS-CoV-2 seropositive at baseline. Participants were mostly white British, with more females than males. The authors suggested clonal diversity may have been underestimated. CD4 TCRs associated with the vaccine covered the entire spike protein, and the dominant responses were in regions 160-218 and 743-854. The 56-69-year group was small, and its depth increase did not reach significance, likely because of low power.

This specimen's time point label, interpreted: baseline before first vaccination. The vaccinee samples were drawn from two UK trials, COV001 and COV002, one of which was a single-blind randomized controlled phase 2/3 trial testing AZD1222 (ChAdOx1 nCoV-19) in healthy adults. Trial participant PBMC samples were collected at day 0 and day 28 after the second dose for TCRbeta chain sequencing. CDR3 length: 12 amino acids, cysteine to phenylalanine. CDR3 DNA is the only sequence kept; it has 36 bases, read in frame from the first base. The germline V gene supplies CDR1 SGHRS and CDR2 YFSETQ. V gives up 2 bases and J gives up 0 bases, and the segment between their germline ends measures 3 bases. The CDR3 regions of human TCRbeta chains were analyzed by immunosequencing. Concerning the study's data processing: TCRs in the repertoires were compared against a reference library of SARS-CoV-2-specific TCRs that had been generated with the MIRA antigen-specificity platform. Breadth was defined as the fraction of unique TCRs that were SARS-CoV-2-associated, and depth was defined as the fraction of total T cells that were SARS-CoV-2-associated. Using the MIRA data, each spike-specific TCR was mapped to the spike region that the TCR reacts to and placed in a CD4 or CD8 class. Log10-transformed breadth and depth values were compared by one-way ANOVA with Sidak's multiple comparisons tests. TCRdb retrieved this table from immuneACCESS and kept in-frame rearrangements only. Not all clones are present; in checked studies, unresolved V genes account for under half, and no reason is known for the remainder. The DNA was the basis for D and trimming; V, J and clone size are from that table. This sample is represented by 95,000 to 100,000 clones; approximately 86% of them were singletons. The ten largest clones capture about 1.4% of the sample.

This sequence was found in an adult in good health. This specimen consisted of peripheral blood, obtained on day 0 of AZD1222 vaccination. This chain is built from TRBV5-1 and TRBJ2-7; confidence is insufficient to name the D gene. The nucleotides are TGCGCCAGCAGCTTAAGCTCCTACGAGCAGTACTTC. Its translation is CASSLSSYEQYF.